The following is a T cell receptor beta chain sequence with its context. The sample comes from a study of shared clonotypes between healthy human individuals. The CDR3 has 15 amino acids. Trimming removed 8 bases from V and 0 bases from J, with 16 bases in between. Per germline, CDR1 LNHDA and CDR2 SQIVND (reference sequence). The assay was run at deep level. Authors' methods: Filtering differed, since immunoSEQ gave only junction sequences and no quality scores. Using immunoSEQ multiplex PCR, the repertoire was profiled, and TCRdb retains in-frame clones only, with some absent. The DNA gave D and trimming, while V, J and clone size come from that table. The sample has 450,000 or so clones; around 77% are singletons.

The chain is built from TRBV19 and TRBJ1-1; D remains ambiguous. This receptor was obtained from a woman in her forties in good health. Some clones in this sample may be carry-over from other donors' samples. Specimen: PBMCs. The CDR3 DNA is TGTGCCAGTGGAACGGCAATTTTTATGAACACTGAAGCTTTCTTT. This sequence encodes CASGTAIFMNTEAFF. The full variable domain, rest sourced from reference TRBV19 and TRBJ1-1, is DGGITQSPKYLFRKEGQNVTLSCEQNLNHDAMYWYRQDPGQGLRLIYYSQIVNDFQKGDIAEGYSVSREKKESFPLTVTSAQKNPTAFYLCASGTAIFMNTEAFFGQGTRLTVV.